This T cell receptor beta chain was documented in a study of molecular identifiers for immune sequencing clone quantification. TCRdb used MiXCR to reprocess the PCR reads, holding one entry per CDR3 protein. Seen here are about 640,000 distinct CDR3 sequences, about 20% observed once, and the top ten hold roughly 0.9%. This clonotype has a handful of counts. This TCR was recovered from a human donor in good health. Some libraries in this study had Jurkat cell RNA spiked in. The sequenced sample consisted of naive CD8+ T cells from blood, with Jurkat cell RNA spiked in. Subset reported: FACS-sorted CD8+CD4-CCR7+CD45RA+ naive T cells.

CDR3 nucleotides: TGTGCCAGCAGCCCCGGGACAGGGGGCCCGGACACCATATATTTT. Translated: CASSPGTGGPDTIYF. The rearrangement links TRBV7-6 to TRBJ1-3, with TRBD1 matching over 12 bases. The ends lost 5 bases at V and 8 bases at J; junction bases unmatched: 7. This CDR3 is built from 15 residues. Germline-derived CDR1 and CDR2 are SGHVS and FNYEAQ.